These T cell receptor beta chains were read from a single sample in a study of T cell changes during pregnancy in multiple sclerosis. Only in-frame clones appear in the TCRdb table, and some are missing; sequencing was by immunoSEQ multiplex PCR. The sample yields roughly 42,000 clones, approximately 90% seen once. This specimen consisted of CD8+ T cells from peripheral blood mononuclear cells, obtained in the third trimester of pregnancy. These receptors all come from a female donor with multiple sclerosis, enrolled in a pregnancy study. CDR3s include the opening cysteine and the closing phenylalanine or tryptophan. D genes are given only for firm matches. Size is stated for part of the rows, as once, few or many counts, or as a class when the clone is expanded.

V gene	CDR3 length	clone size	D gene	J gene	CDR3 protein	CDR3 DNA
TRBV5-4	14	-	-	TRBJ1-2	CASSPDSLNYGYTF	TGTGCCAGCAGCCCGGACAGCTTAAACTATGGCTACACCTTC
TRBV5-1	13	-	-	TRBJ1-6	CASSQTGSSPLHF	TGCGCCAGCAGCCAAACAGGGTCCTCACCCCTCCACTTT
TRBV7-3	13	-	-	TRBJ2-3	CASSSLAGDTQYF	TGTGCCAGCAGCTCACTCGCAGGAGATACGCAGTATTTT
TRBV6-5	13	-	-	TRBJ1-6	CASSRTDNSPLHF	TGTGCCAGCAGTCGGACAGATAATTCACCCCTCCACTTT
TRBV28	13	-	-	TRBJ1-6	CASASSWNSPLHF	TGTGCCAGCGCGAGTTCATGGAATTCACCCCTCCACTTT
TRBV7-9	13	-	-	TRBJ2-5	CASKQGIGETQYF	TGTGCCAGCAAACAGGGAATAGGAGAGACCCAGTACTTC
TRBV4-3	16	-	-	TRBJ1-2	CASSQGTTGPKIGYTF	TGCGCCAGCAGCCAAGGGACTACAGGTCCCAAGATAGGCTACACCTTC
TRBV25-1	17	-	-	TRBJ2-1	CASSTGYMGGSYNEQFF	TGTGCCAGCAGTACTGGGTATATGGGGGGCTCCTACAATGAGCAGTTCTTC
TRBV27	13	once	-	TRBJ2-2	CASSSEGTGELFF	TGTGCCAGCAGTTCCGAGGGCACCGGGGAGCTGTTTTTT
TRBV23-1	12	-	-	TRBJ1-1	CASNQGQTEAFF	TGCGCCAGCAACCAGGGACAAACTGAAGCTTTCTTT
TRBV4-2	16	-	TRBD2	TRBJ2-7	CASSQGTSGSSYEQYF	TGTGCCAGCAGCCAAGGGACTAGCGGGAGCTCCTACGAGCAGTACTTC
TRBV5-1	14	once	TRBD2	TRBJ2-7	CASSTASGREEQYF	TGCGCCAGCAGTACGGCTAGCGGGAGAGAAGAGCAGTACTTC
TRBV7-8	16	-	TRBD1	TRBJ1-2	CASSLPDRGASYGYTF	TGTGCCAGCAGCTTACCTGACAGGGGGGCCAGCTATGGCTACACCTTC
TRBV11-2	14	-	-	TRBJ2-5	CASSLGLDQETQYF	TGTGCCAGCAGCTTAGGACTAGACCAGGAGACCCAGTACTTC
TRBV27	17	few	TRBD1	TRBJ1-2	CASSTGTGPVFNYGYTF	TGTGCCAGCAGTACCGGGACAGGTCCTGTTTTTAACTATGGCTACACCTTC
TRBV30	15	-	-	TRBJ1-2	CAWKELREANYGYTF	TGTGCCTGGAAGGAGTTACGGGAAGCTAACTATGGCTACACCTTC
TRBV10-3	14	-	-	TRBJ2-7	CAISEAGKSHEQYF	TGTGCCATCAGCGAAGCAGGAAAGTCCCACGAGCAGTACTTC
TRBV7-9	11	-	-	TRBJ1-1	CASSRRAEAFF	TGTGCCAGCAGTCGGAGGGCTGAAGCTTTCTTT
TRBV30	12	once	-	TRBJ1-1	CAWDPGNTEAFF	TGTGCCTGGGACCCGGGGAACACTGAAGCTTTCTTT
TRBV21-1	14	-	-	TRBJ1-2	CASSKERSNYGYTF	TGTGCCAGCAGCAAGGAGAGGAGTAACTATGGCTACACCTTC
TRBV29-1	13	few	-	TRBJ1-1	CSAGGVVDTEAFF	TGCAGCGCTGGAGGGGTTGTGGACACTGAAGCTTTCTTT
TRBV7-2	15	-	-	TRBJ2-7	CASSSLLGTSYEQYF	TGTGCCAGCAGCTCCTTGCTGGGGACAAGCTACGAGCAGTACTTC
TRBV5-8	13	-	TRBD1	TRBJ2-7	CASSKGQGYEQYF	TGTGCCAGCAGTAAGGGACAGGGCTACGAGCAGTACTTC
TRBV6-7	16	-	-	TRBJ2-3	CASSSRVDGLVDTQYF	TGTGCCAGCAGTTCCAGGGTGGACGGGCTGGTGGATACGCAGTATTTT
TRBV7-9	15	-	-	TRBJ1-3	CASSLGHSSGNTIYF	TGTGCCAGCAGCTTAGGTCACAGCTCTGGAAACACCATATATTTT
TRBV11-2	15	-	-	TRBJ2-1	CASSSFGRGRDEQFF	TGTGCCAGCAGCTCATTCGGGAGGGGGCGGGACGAGCAGTTCTTC
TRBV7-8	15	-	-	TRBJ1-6	CASSPRGGYNSPLHF	TGTGCCAGCAGCCCCCGGGGGGGCTATAATTCACCCCTCCACTTT
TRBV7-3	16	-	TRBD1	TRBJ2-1	CASSFAGTGLNNEQFF	TGTGCCAGCAGCTTCGCCGGGACAGGGCTCAACAATGAGCAGTTCTTC